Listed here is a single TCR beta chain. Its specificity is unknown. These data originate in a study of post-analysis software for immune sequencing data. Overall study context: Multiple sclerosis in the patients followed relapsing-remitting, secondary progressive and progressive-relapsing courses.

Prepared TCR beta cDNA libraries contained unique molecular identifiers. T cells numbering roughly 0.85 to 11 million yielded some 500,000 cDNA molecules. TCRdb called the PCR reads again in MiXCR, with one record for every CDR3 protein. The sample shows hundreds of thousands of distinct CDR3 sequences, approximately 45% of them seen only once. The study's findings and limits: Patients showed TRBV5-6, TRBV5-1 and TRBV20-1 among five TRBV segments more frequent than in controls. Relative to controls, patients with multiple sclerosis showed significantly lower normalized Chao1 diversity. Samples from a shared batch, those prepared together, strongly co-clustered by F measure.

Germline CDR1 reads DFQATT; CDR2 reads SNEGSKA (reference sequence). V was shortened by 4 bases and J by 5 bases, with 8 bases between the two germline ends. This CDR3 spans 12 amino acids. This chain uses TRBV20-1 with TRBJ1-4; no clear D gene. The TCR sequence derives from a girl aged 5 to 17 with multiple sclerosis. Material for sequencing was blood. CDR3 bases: TGCAGTGCTAAGGGCCTGAATGAAAAACTGTTTTTT. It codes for CSAKGLNEKLFF.